This TCR beta chain came from a study of cytomegalovirus exposure and HLA in healthy donors. This clone is a singleton in its sample. The study ran its PCR with 60 Vbeta and 13 Jbeta primers. Assay used: immunoSEQ multiplex PCR; TCRdb lists only in-frame clones, some missing. This table holds 100,000 to 120,000 clones, 82% found once. V lost 6 bases to trimming and J lost 0 bases; unmatched junction nucleotides: 4. Germline values: CDR1 SGHVS, CDR2 FQNEAQ. The CDR3 has 16 residues. Sequencing was done on a sample of PBMCs. The sequence came from a woman younger than 30 in good health and CMV-seronegative. The chain combines TRBV7-8 with TRBJ2-2, with 10 bases aligning to TRBD2. The chain's CDR3 is CASRNSGGTNTGELFF. The CDR3 DNA reads as TGTGCCAGCAGGAATAGCGGGGGGACGAACACCGGGGAGCTGTTTTTT. The variable domain in full, completed from reference TRBV7-8 and TRBJ2-2, reads GAGVSQSPRYKVAKRGQDVALRCDPISGHVSLFWYQQALGQGPEFLTYFQNEAQLDKSGLPSDRFFAERPEGSVSTLKIQRTQQEDSAVYLCASRNSGGTNTGELFFGEGSRLTVL.